A selection of T cell receptor beta chains follows, all from one sample in a study of blood T cells in healthy people across ages. MiXCR, run by TCRdb on the 5' RACE reads, gives a single entry per CDR3 protein. The data show nearly 800,000 distinct CDR3 sequences, 20% to 30% seen once. These data were also reused for a study on T cells of mothers and their children.

Sequenced sample: blood. These receptors all come from a boy under 18 in good health. Both conserved end residues are part of each CDR3. The order of the fields is D gene, clone size, V gene, CDR3 length, J gene, CDR3 protein, CDR3 DNA. A D gene is named only where the DNA matches it firmly. The listing skips clone size in some rows; elsewhere it reads once, few, many or a size class.

-,-,TRBV7-2,13,TRBJ1-2,CASSLAGAPGYTF,TGTGCCAGCAGCTTAGCGGGGGCTCCTGGCTACACCTTC
-,few,TRBV6-5,14,TRBJ2-7,CASSYGGGSYEQYF,TGTGCCAGCAGTTACGGAGGGGGTTCCTACGAGCAGTACTTC
TRBD1,-,TRBV12-3/TRBV12-4,16,TRBJ2-7,CASSQPGQGVLGEQYF,TGTGCCAGCAGTCAACCGGGACAGGGTGTTCTTGGGGAGCAGTACTTC
TRBD1,-,TRBV6-5,16,TRBJ1-2,CASRTSGDSRNYGYTF,TGTGCCAGCAGGACTTCCGGGGACAGCCGAAACTATGGCTACACCTTC
-,-,TRBV20-1,17,TRBJ1-5,CSAGAGENRVGNQPQHF,TGCAGTGCCGGGGCCGGGGAAAATAGAGTGGGCAATCAGCCCCAGCATTTT
TRBD1,many,TRBV7-9,14,TRBJ2-7,CASSHRDRGPEQYF,TGTGCCAGCAGCCACCGGGACAGGGGGCCCGAGCAGTACTTC
-,once,TRBV21-1,15,TRBJ2-7,CASSKCGTGVYEQYF,TGTGCCAGCAGCAAATGTGGGACAGGGGTCTACGAGCAGTACTTC
TRBD2,-,TRBV3-1,15,TRBJ2-1,CASSPAGESYNEQFF,TGTGCCAGCAGCCCAGCGGGAGAATCCTACAATGAGCAGTTCTTC
TRBD1,-,TRBV4-3,15,TRBJ1-2,CASSQDRQGIGGYTF,TGCGCCAGCAGCCAAGATAGACAGGGAATTGGTGGCTACACCTTC
TRBD2,few,TRBV20-1,18,TRBJ2-7,CSARDPTLKAGGRYEQYF,TGCAGTGCTAGAGACCCCACTCTAAAAGCGGGAGGACGCTACGAGCAGTACTTC
-,-,TRBV9,15,TRBJ1-1,CASSAIPEGFTEAFF,TGTGCCAGCAGCGCCATCCCCGAGGGATTCACTGAAGCTTTCTTT
-,-,TRBV7-2,13,TRBJ1-1,CASSLPGVGEAFF,TGTGCCAGCAGCTTACCAGGGGTGGGGGAAGCTTTCTTT
TRBD1,-,TRBV29-1,19,TRBJ2-1,CSVTSLTGEFRLGYNEQFF,TGCAGCGTCACTTCCCTGACAGGGGAATTTCGGCTGGGGTACAATGAGCAGTTCTTC
TRBD1,-,TRBV6-5,13,TRBJ1-1,CASRDDRGLEAFF,TGTGCCAGCAGGGACGATAGGGGGCTTGAAGCTTTCTTT
TRBD1,-,TRBV29-1,15,TRBJ1-4,CSAHGGTGGGEKLFF,TGCAGCGCCCACGGAGGGACAGGGGGCGGTGAAAAACTGTTTTTT
TRBD1,-,TRBV5-1,13,TRBJ2-3,CASSLGQGMAQYF,TGCGCCAGCAGCTTGGGACAGGGGATGGCGCAGTATTTT
-,few,TRBV29-1,13,TRBJ1-3,CSGSRGTGNTIYF,TGCAGCGGATCCAGAGGAACTGGAAACACCATATATTTT
-,few,TRBV10-3,14,TRBJ1-2,CAISLSDGVYGYTF,TGTGCCATCAGCCTCAGTGATGGGGTATATGGCTACACCTTC
-,-,TRBV18,17,TRBJ1-4,CASSPDEAGLTNEKLFF,TGTGCCAGCTCACCAGACGAAGCAGGGTTGACTAATGAAAAACTGTTTTTT
-,few,TRBV29-1,10,TRBJ2-1,CSVENRSRLF,TGCAGCGTTGAAAATCGATCTCGGCTCTTC
-,-,TRBV27,15,TRBJ1-2,CASSLAWGTITGYTF,TGTGCCAGCAGTTTAGCCTGGGGCACCATAACGGGCTACACCTTC
-,-,TRBV20-1,14,TRBJ1-5,CSARELVGNQPQHF,TGCAGTGCTAGGGAACTAGTGGGCAATCAGCCCCAGCATTTT
-,-,TRBV4-3,15,TRBJ1-1,CASSQDFRLDTEAFF,TGCGCCAGCAGCCAAGACTTCAGGTTGGACACTGAAGCTTTCTTT
-,few,TRBV21-1,13,TRBJ2-7,CASSNALFYEQYF,TGTGCCAGCAGCAACGCCCTATTCTACGAGCAGTACTTC
-,few,TRBV4-3,13,TRBJ2-3,CASSQGAADTQYF,TGCGCCAGCAGCCAAGGGGCAGCGGATACGCAGTATTTT
TRBD1,-,TRBV7-8,16,TRBJ1-4,CASSSSQGATNEKPFF,TGTGCCAGCAGCTCTTCACAGGGGGCAACTAATGAAAAACCGTTTTTT
-,few,TRBV11-2,11,TRBJ2-7,CASRSPYERYF,TGTGCCAGCAGGAGCCCTTACGAGCGGTACTTC
-,few,TRBV20-1,13,TRBJ2-5,CSARAAREETQYF,TGCAGTGCTAGAGCGGCGAGGGAAGAGACCCAGTACTTC
-,-,TRBV6-2/TRBV6-3,14,TRBJ1-5,CATLAGGRNQPQHF,TGTGCCACCCTGGCGGGGGGCCGCAATCAGCCCCAGCATTTT
-,-,TRBV27,17,TRBJ2-6,CASSPFWGASGANVLTF,TGTGCCAGCAGTCCCTTTTGGGGGGCGTCTGGGGCCAACGTCCTGACTTTC
-,few,TRBV13,15,TRBJ1-6,CASSYSGTGNSPLHF,TGTGCCAGCAGCTACTCCGGGACGGGGAATTCACCCCTCCACTTT
TRBD1,few,TRBV2,15,TRBJ2-2,CASSSEGARTGELFF,TGTGCCAGCAGTTCCGAGGGGGCGCGGACCGGGGAGCTGTTTTTT
-,-,TRBV4-3,15,TRBJ2-7,CASSQGRQVDYEQYF,TGCGCCAGCAGCCAAGGAAGACAGGTTGACTACGAGCAGTACTTC
TRBD2,-,TRBV27,17,TRBJ2-7,CASSLGELADYSYEQYF,TGTGCCAGCAGTTTGGGAGAACTAGCGGACTACTCCTACGAGCAGTACTTC
TRBD1,few,TRBV20-1,15,TRBJ2-7,CSAEGSGTGNYEQYF,TGCAGTGCAGAAGGTTCCGGGACAGGGAATTACGAGCAGTACTTC
TRBD1,few,TRBV18,17,TRBJ1-1,CASSQNSGGGVNTEAFF,TGTGCCAGCTCACAAAATTCAGGGGGCGGTGTGAACACTGAAGCTTTCTTT
TRBD1,-,TRBV7-2,16,TRBJ2-1,CASSIPGQALYNEQFF,TGTGCCAGCAGCATCCCGGGACAGGCCCTCTACAATGAGCAGTTCTTC
-,-,TRBV6-5,12,TRBJ1-6,CASSYSFGGLHF,TGTGCCAGCAGTTACTCGTTCGGGGGCCTCCACTTT
-,few,TRBV7-9,12,TRBJ2-1,CASSSPYDEQFF,TGTGCCAGCAGCTCACCATATGATGAGCAGTTCTTC
-,many,TRBV20-1,13,TRBJ2-1,CSARDNLPNEQFF,TGCAGTGCTAGAGATAACCTACCCAATGAGCAGTTCTTC